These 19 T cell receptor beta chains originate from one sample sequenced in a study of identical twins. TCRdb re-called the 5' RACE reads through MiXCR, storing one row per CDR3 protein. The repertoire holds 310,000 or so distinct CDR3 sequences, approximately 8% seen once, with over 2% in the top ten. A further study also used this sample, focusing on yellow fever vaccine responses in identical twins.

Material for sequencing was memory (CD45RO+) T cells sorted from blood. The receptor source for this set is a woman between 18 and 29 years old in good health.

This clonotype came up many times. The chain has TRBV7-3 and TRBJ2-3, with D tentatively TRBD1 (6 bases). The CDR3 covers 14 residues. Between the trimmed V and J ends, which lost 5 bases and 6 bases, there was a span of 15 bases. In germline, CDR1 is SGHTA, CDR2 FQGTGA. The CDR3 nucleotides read TGTGCCAGCAGCGCAGGGGTCCCCCCGGATACGCAGTATTTT. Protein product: CASSAGVPPDTQYF.

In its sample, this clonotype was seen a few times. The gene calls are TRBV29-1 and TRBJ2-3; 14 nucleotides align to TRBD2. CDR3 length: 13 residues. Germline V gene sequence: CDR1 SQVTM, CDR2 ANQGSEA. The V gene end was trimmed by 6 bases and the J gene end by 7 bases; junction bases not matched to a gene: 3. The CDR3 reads CSVRLAGGHTQYF. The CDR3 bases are TGCAGCGTCAGACTAGCGGGAGGGCATACGCAGTATTTT.

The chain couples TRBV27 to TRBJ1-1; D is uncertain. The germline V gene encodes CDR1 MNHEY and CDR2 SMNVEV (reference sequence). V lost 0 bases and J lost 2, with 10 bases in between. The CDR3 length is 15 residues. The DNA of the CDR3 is TGTGCCAGCAGTTTATCGGCCACCTTTAACACTGAAGCTTTCTTT. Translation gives CASSLSATFNTEAFF.

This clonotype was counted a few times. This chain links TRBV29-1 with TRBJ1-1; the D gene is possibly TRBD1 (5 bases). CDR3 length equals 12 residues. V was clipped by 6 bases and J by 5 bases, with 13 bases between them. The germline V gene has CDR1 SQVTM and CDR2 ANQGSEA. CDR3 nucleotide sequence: TGCAGCGTGACCAGCGGGGGGACTGAAGCTTTCTTT. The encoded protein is CSVTSGGTEAFF.

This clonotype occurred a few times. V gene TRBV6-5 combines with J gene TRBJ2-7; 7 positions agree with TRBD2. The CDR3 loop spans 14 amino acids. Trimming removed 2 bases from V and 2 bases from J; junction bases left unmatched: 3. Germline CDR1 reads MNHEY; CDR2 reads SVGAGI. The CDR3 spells CASSYRGTTYEQYF. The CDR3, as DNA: TGTGCCAGCAGTTACCGCGGGACTACCTACGAGCAGTACTTC.

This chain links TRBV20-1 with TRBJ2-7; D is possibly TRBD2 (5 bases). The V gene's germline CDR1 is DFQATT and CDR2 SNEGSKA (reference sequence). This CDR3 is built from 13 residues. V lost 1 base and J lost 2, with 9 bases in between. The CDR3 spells CSARAGSTYEQYF. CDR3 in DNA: TGCAGTGCTAGAGCGGGGTCCACCTACGAGCAGTACTTC.

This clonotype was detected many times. In nucleotides, the CDR3 is TGTGCCAGCAGCCAAGAATCCACCTACGAGCAGTACTTC. Its protein is CASSQESTYEQYF. The rearrangement uses TRBV4-2 and TRBJ2-7; D remains ambiguous. The V end was cut by 0 bases, the J end by 2 bases, with 5 bases between. The CDR3 runs to 13 residues. Germline CDR1 is LGHNA and CDR2 is YNFKEQ.

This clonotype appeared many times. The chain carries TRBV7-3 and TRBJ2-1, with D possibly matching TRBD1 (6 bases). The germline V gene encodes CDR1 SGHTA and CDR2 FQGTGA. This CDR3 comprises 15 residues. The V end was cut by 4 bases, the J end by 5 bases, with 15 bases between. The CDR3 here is CASSSNRDKNNEQFF. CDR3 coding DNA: TGTGCCAGCAGCTCCAACCGGGACAAGAACAATGAGCAGTTCTTC.

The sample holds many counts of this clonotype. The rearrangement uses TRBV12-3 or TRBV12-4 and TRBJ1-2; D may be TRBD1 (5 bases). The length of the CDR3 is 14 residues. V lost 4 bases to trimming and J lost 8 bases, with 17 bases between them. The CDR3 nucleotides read TGTGCCAGCAGTTCGAGTTTGGTGGGGCGAGGCTACACCTTC. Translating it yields CASSSSLVGRGYTF.

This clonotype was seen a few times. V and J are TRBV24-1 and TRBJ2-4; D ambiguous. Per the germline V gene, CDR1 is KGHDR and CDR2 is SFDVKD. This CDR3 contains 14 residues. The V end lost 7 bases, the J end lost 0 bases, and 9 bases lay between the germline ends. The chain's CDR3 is CATSSTGAKNIQYF. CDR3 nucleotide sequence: TGTGCCACCAGCTCGACTGGAGCCAAAAACATTCAGTACTTC.

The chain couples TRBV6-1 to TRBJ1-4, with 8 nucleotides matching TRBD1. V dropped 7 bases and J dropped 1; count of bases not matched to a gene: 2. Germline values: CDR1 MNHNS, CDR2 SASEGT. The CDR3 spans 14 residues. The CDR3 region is CASTRGLTNEKLFF. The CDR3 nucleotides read TGTGCCAGCACCAGGGGGCTAACTAATGAAAAACTGTTTTTT.

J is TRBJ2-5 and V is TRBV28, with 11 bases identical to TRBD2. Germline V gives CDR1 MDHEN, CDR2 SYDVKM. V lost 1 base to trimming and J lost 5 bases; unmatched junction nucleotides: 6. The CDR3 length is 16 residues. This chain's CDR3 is CASSLSVLAGVETQYF. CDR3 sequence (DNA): TGTGCCAGCAGTTTATCGGTACTAGCGGGAGTTGAGACCCAGTACTTC.

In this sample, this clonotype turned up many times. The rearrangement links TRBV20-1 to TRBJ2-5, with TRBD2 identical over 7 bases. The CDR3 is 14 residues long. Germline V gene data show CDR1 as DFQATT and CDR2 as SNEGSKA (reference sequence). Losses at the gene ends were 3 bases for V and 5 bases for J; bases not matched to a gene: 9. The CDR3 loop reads CSARASGRSETQYF. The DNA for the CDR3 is TGCAGTGCTAGGGCTAGCGGTCGGTCTGAGACCCAGTACTTC.

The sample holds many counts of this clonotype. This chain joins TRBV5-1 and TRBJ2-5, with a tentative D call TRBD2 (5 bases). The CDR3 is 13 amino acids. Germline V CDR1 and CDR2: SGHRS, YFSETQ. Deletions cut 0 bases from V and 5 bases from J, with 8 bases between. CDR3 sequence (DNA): TGCGCCAGCAGCTTGGGCGGGTGGGAGACCCAGTACTTC. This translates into CASSLGGWETQYF.

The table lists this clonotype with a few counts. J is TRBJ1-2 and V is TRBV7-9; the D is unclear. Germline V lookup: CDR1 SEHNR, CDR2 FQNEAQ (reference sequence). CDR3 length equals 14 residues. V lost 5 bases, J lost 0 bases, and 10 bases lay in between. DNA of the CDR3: TGTGCCAGCAGCCTAACATCGACTAACTATGGCTACACCTTC. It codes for CASSLTSTNYGYTF.

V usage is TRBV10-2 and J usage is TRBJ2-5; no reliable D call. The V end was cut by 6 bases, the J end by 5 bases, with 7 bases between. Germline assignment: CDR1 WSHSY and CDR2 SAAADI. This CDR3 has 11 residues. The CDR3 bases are TGCGCCAGCAGAGGGTGGGAGACCCAGTACTTC. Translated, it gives CASRGWETQYF.

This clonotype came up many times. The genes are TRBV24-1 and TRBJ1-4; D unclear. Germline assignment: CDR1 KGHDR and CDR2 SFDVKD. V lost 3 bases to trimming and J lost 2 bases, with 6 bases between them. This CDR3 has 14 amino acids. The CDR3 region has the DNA TGTGCCACCAGTGATGGAGGGACTAATGAAAAACTGTTTTTT. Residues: CATSDGGTNEKLFF.

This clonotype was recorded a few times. For the CDR3, the DNA is TGTGCCACCAGTGAGCGGGGGCGGGGGACAGATACGCAGTATTTT. The encoded protein is CATSERGRGTDTQYF. The chain recombines TRBV24-1 with TRBJ2-3; the D gene is possibly TRBD2 (7 bases). The CDR3 runs 15 residues. Germline V CDR1 and CDR2: KGHDR, SFDVKD. V was trimmed by 4 bases and J by 3 bases, leaving 13 bases between them.

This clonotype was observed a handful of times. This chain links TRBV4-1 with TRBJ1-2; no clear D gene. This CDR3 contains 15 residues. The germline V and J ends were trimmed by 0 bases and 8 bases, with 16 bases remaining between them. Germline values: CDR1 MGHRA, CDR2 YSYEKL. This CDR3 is CASSQDSNGFNGYTF. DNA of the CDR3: TGCGCCAGCAGCCAAGATTCTAACGGCTTCAACGGCTACACCTTC.